Presented here are 3 T cell receptor beta chains from one specimen sequenced in a study of T cells in Graves' hyperthyroidism and ophthalmopathy. RNA transcripts yielded amplified TCR beta CDR3 regions. The HTBI primer set was used in a first-round RT-PCR of the TCR CDR3. TCRdb analysed the multiplex PCR reads with MiXCR anew, one entry per CDR3 protein. The sample records hundreds of thousands of distinct CDR3 sequences, 22% being singletons. The sample taken for sequencing was blood. The receptors were sampled from a woman aged 70-85 years with Graves' ophthalmopathy.

This chain links TRBV19 with TRBJ2-3; possibly TRBD1 or TRBD2 for D (5 bases each). From germline, CDR1 is LNHDA and CDR2 SQIVND (reference sequence). The CDR3 runs 18 residues. The V gene lost 4 bases and the J gene lost 6 bases, with 26 bases spanning the gap. CDR3 DNA: TGTGCCAGTAGTACGAATTTCCCCGGGACCAGGACACAGGATACGCAGTATTTT. It specifies CASSTNFPGTRTQDTQYF.

This clonotype came up a few times. The junction departs from the called germline gene at one end, perhaps through a read error. The CDR3 DNA is TGTGCCAGCAGCTTCCCCGGGGGCGGGAGGTCGAGCAATGAGCAGTTCTTC. The encoded protein is CASSFPGGGRSSNEQFF. J is TRBJ2-1 and V is TRBV5-1; 8 bases match TRBD2. The CDR3 totals 17 residues. Germline CDR1 reads SGHRS; CDR2 reads YFSETQ. Using reference TRBV5-1 and TRBJ2-1 for the parts outside the CDR3, the full variable domain is KAGVTQTPRYLIKTRGQQVTLSCSPISGHRSVSWYQQTPGQGLQFLFEYFSETQRNKGNFPGRFSGRQFSNSRSEMNVSTLELGDSALYLCASSFPGGGRSSNEQFFGPGTRLTVL.

This clonotype has just a few counts. Here the CDR3 reads CASSEASRVGGIQYF. The DNA for the CDR3 is TGTGCCAGCAGTGAAGCAAGCCGGGTGGGTGGCATTCAGTACTTC. The chain is built from TRBV2 and TRBJ2-4, with D uncertain. Germline CDR1 is SNHLY and CDR2 is FYNNEI. V dropped 0 bases and J dropped 9 bases, with 15 bases sitting between them. CDR3 length: 15 residues.